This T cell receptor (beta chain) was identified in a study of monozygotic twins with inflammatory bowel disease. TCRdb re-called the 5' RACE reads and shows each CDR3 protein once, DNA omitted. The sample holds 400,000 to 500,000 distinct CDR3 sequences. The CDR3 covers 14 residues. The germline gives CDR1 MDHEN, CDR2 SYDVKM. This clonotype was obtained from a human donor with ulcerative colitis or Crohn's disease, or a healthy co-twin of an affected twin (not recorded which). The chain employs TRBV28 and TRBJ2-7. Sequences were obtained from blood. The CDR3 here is CASSPQPEAYEQYF.